The next 28 T cell receptor beta chains were all read from a single sample in a study of untreated major depressive disorder. Assay: immunoSEQ multiplex PCR; the TCRdb copy retains only in-frame clones and omits some. The top ten hold 0.82% of the sample, which has 15,000 to 20,000 clones, more than 75% seen once. The sample taken for sequencing was CD4+ T cells from PBMCs. The receptors were sampled from a young woman in good health.

The chain is built from TRBV27 and TRBJ1-4; D is unresolved. The V end was cut by 3 bases, the J end by 3 bases, with 26 bases between. Per germline, CDR1 MNHEY and CDR2 SMNVEV (reference sequence). This CDR3 contains 20 residues. Here the CDR3 reads CASSFRVSGSALAANEKLFF. DNA for the CDR3: TGTGCCAGCAGTTTCCGAGTGTCAGGCTCAGCTCTGGCGGCTAATGAAAAACTGTTTTTT.

The chain uses TRBV5-1 and TRBJ2-5; 7 positions agree with TRBD2. V dropped 3 bases and J dropped 5; count of bases not matched to a gene: 10. This CDR3 comprises 15 residues. The germline V gene encodes CDR1 SGHRS and CDR2 YFSETQ. The CDR3: CASSYSGDYAETQYF. The CDR3 coding sequence is TGCGCCAGCAGCTACAGCGGGGACTACGCGGAGACCCAGTACTTC.

This chain uses TRBV9 with TRBJ2-7; maybe TRBD2 (5 bases). The CDR3 is 14 amino acids. From germline, CDR1 is SGDLS and CDR2 YYNGEE. The ends were cut back, 0 bases at V and 4 bases at J, with 11 bases in the middle. DNA for the CDR3: TGTGCCAGCAGCGTAGGGGTCGGGATTTACGAGCAGTACTTC. It translates to CASSVGVGIYEQYF. The full variable domain, with the rest looked up from reference TRBV9 and TRBJ2-7, is DSGVTQTPKHLITATGQRVTLRCSPRSGDLSVYWYQQSLDQGLQFLIQYYNGEERAKGNILERFSAQQFPDLHSELNLSSLELGDSALYFCASSVGVGIYEQYFGPGTRLTVT.

The V and J genes are TRBV30 and TRBJ2-3; 10 positions agree with TRBD2. Germline lookup yields CDR1 GTSNPN and CDR2 SVGIG (reference sequence). V was pared by 0 bases and J by 7 bases, with 7 bases of the junction left unmatched. The CDR3 sequence is 15 residues long. The CDR3 DNA reads TGTGCCTGGAGTGTAGATAGCGGGAGGATGAATACGCAGTATTTT. This translates into CAWSVDSGRMNTQYF.

The chain employs TRBV5-6 and TRBJ2-4; D unclear. The CDR3 consists of 17 residues. V was clipped by 4 bases and J by 8 bases, with 25 bases between them. Germline V gene sequence: CDR1 SGHDT, CDR2 YYEEEE. DNA of the CDR3: TGTGCCAGCAGCCGCCCGGCTTTTGGGGAAATTTGGGACATTCAGTACTTC. Translation: CASSRPAFGEIWDIQYF.

The chain recombines TRBV2 with TRBJ2-1, with TRBD2 matching 12 bases. This CDR3 region has 14 residues. From germline, CDR1 is SNHLY and CDR2 FYNNEI. V was clipped by 6 bases and J by 6 bases; unmatched bases: 3. CDR3 in DNA: TGTGCCAGCAGCAGACTAGCGGGAGTCAATGAGCAGTTCTTC. Translation gives CASSRLAGVNEQFF.

This clone was counted a single time. At one end, the junction sequence differs from germline, possibly due to a read error. V is TRBV6-1 and J is TRBJ2-3; D remains ambiguous. CDR3 length equals 16 residues. From germline, CDR1 is MNHNS and CDR2 SASEGT. The chain's CDR3 is CASREESNVGTDTQYF. In DNA form, the CDR3 reads TGTGCCAGCAGGGAAGAAAGCAACGTAGGCACAGATACGCAGTATTTT.

The chain joins TRBV2 to TRBJ2-7; D remains ambiguous. CDR3 length: 11 amino acids. V was cut by 5 bases and J by 7 bases, with 9 bases left in between. Germline V CDR1 and CDR2: SNHLY, FYNNEI. CDR3 protein: CASSLYAEQYF. In nucleotides, the CDR3 is TGTGCCAGCAGTCTGTATGCAGAGCAGTACTTC.

This rearrangement joins TRBV27 to TRBJ2-3, with D perhaps TRBD2 (6 bases). This CDR3 is built from 13 residues. Germline loops: CDR1 MNHEY, CDR2 SMNVEV (reference sequence). With 3 bases removed from V and 6 bases from J, the gap between germline ends came to 10 bases. CDR3 DNA sequence: TGTGCCAGCAGTTTCTCGGGAGAGGATACGCAGTATTTT. Its protein is CASSFSGEDTQYF.

V and J are TRBV7-2 and TRBJ1-3; D unresolved. Germline CDR1 reads SGHTA; CDR2 reads FQGNSA. V lost 2 bases and J 2 bases, leaving 10 bases between the germline ends. The CDR3 totals 15 residues. CDR3 DNA: TGTGCCAGCAGCTTACAGCGCATCCCTGGAAACACCATATATTTT. Translated, it gives CASSLQRIPGNTIYF.

J is TRBJ2-1 and V is TRBV30; D is possibly TRBD2 (5 bases). The CDR3 is 13 residues long. The V end lost 1 base, the J end lost 8 bases, and 12 bases lay between the germline ends. Germline CDR1 is GTSNPN and CDR2 is SVGIG (reference sequence). This chain's CDR3 is CAWSGTFGDEQFF. As DNA, the CDR3 is TGTGCCTGGAGTGGGACCTTCGGGGATGAGCAGTTCTTC.

The chain links TRBV5-1 to TRBJ2-2; D may match TRBD1 or TRBD2 (5 bases each). The germline gives CDR1 SGHRS, CDR2 YFSETQ. Trimming cost V 3 bases and J 0 bases, with 12 bases left between them. This CDR3 comprises 16 residues. CDR3 amino acids: CASSSEAGTNTGELFF. CDR3 coding DNA: TGCGCCAGCAGCTCGGAGGCAGGGACGAACACCGGGGAGCTGTTTTTT.

The chain links TRBV4-1 to TRBJ2-7; 9 bases match TRBD2. CDR1 is MGHRA and CDR2 is YSYEKL in the germline V gene. The CDR3 is made up of 15 amino acids. Trimming cost V 1 base and J 6 bases; bases outside gene matches: 7. CDR3 amino acids: CASSQGSGSPSEQYF. The DNA for the CDR3 is TGCGCCAGCAGCCAAGGTAGCGGGAGTCCCTCCGAGCAGTACTTC.

This rearrangement joins TRBV7-2 to TRBJ2-1; D is possibly TRBD1 or TRBD2 (5 bases each). The CDR3 consists of 13 residues. V lost 2 bases and J 9 bases, leaving 11 bases between the germline ends. The germline V gene encodes CDR1 SGHTA and CDR2 FQGNSA. CDR3 amino acids: CASSLMGLAEQFF. The CDR3 DNA sequence: TGTGCCAGCAGCTTAATGGGGCTAGCTGAGCAGTTCTTC.

The chain has TRBV11-2 and TRBJ1-2, with TRBD1 identical over 8 bases. Germline values: CDR1 SGHAT, CDR2 FQNNGV. The CDR3 extends over 13 amino acids. The junction had 6 bases not matched to a gene; V was cut back by 5 bases and J by 7 bases. For the CDR3, the DNA is TGTGCCAGCAGCCCCCAGGGGGCGGGTGGCTACACCTTC. Its translation: CASSPQGAGGYTF.

The rearrangement uses TRBV7-2 and TRBJ1-1, with D uncertain. The CDR3 loop spans 13 amino acids. The germline gives CDR1 SGHTA, CDR2 FQGNSA. V shed 2 bases and J shed 5 bases, with 9 bases lying between them. The CDR3 DNA is TGTGCCAGCAGCTTAACGGCAGGAACTGAAGCTTTCTTT. This sequence encodes CASSLTAGTEAFF.

The chain joins TRBV6-6 to TRBJ1-5, with D perhaps TRBD1 (6 bases). The V gene lost 0 bases and the J gene lost 2 bases, with 11 bases spanning the gap. CDR3 length equals 16 residues. CDR1 and CDR2 (germline): MNHNY, SVGAGI (reference sequence). The CDR3, as DNA: TGTGCCAGCAGTTACTCGGGGGGGGGCGGCAATCAGCCCCAGCATTTT. This codes for CASSYSGGGGNQPQHF.

The J gene is TRBJ2-7, the V gene TRBV18, with D possibly TRBD2 on 5 matching bases. CDR3 length equals 13 residues. Germline V gives CDR1 KGHSH, CDR2 LQKENI. The ends were cut back, 3 bases at V and 10 bases at J, with 16 bases in the middle. CDR3 bases: TGTGCCAGCTCACCCCACGACCGGGGATTTCAGTACTTC. Its protein is CASSPHDRGFQYF.

V and J are TRBV7-9 and TRBJ2-7; 9 nucleotides line up with TRBD2. CDR1 SEHNR and CDR2 FQNEAQ come from the germline V gene (reference sequence). With 0 bases clipped from V and 3 bases from J, the junction kept 3 bases outside the gene matches. The CDR3 runs 15 residues. The CDR3 loop is CASSLAQAGGYEQYF. The DNA of the CDR3 is TGTGCCAGCAGCTTAGCGCAAGCGGGAGGCTACGAGCAGTACTTC.

The rearrangement joins TRBV6-1 to TRBJ2-3; D gene unclear. V was shortened by 3 bases and J by 11 bases, with 18 bases between the two germline ends. Germline lookup yields CDR1 MNHNS and CDR2 SASEGT. The length of the CDR3 is 14 residues. CDR3 residues: CASSDGTQVYVQYF. DNA of the CDR3: TGTGCCAGCAGTGATGGCACCCAGGTCTACGTGCAGTATTTT.

This chain links TRBV18 with TRBJ1-5, with unresolved D. Trimming took 1 base from V and 5 from J, leaving 6 bases between them. CDR1 and CDR2 from the germline V gene are KGHSH and LQKENI. The CDR3 extends over 13 amino acids. The CDR3 reads CASSPQGDQPQHF. CDR3 DNA: TGTGCCAGCTCACCACAGGGAGATCAGCCCCAGCATTTT.

The CDR3 DNA sequence: TGTGCCAGACGTCCGGGCGCAATTAGATACGAGCAGTACTTC. This translates into CARRPGAIRYEQYF. The J gene is TRBJ2-7, the V gene TRBV7-2; no clear D. Deletions cut 9 bases from V and 4 bases from J, with 19 bases between. The germline gives CDR1 SGHTA, CDR2 FQGNSA. The CDR3 length is 14 residues.

The V and J genes are TRBV5-5 and TRBJ1-1; possible D gene TRBD1, 5 bases. V lost 4 bases to trimming and J lost 0 bases, with 13 bases between them. The CDR3 extends over 15 amino acids. Germline V gene sequence: CDR1 SGHKS, CDR2 YYEKEE (reference sequence). CDR3 loop: CASSVRDGLNTEAFF. The CDR3 nucleotides read TGTGCCAGCAGCGTCCGGGACGGGCTGAACACTGAAGCTTTCTTT.

J is TRBJ2-2 and V is TRBV2, with unresolved D. The CDR3 is 13 amino acids. The V gene's germline CDR1 is SNHLY and CDR2 FYNNEI. The ends were cut back, 2 bases at V and 2 bases at J, with 3 bases in the middle. CDR3 DNA: TGTGCCAGCAGTGAATCTAACACCGGGGAGCTGTTTTTT. Translation: CASSESNTGELFF.

The chain uses TRBV5-6 and TRBJ2-5; 7 bases align to TRBD1. Germline CDR1 is SGHDT and CDR2 is YYEEEE. The CDR3 sequence is 16 residues long. V shed 4 bases and J 4 bases; nucleotides not matched to a gene: 13. The CDR3 region is CASSPVVAYRGETQYF. DNA for the CDR3: TGTGCCAGCAGCCCGGTAGTAGCGTACAGGGGAGAGACCCAGTACTTC.

This chain links TRBV25-1 with TRBJ2-1, with 7 positions matching TRBD1. The CDR3 length is 13 residues. J lost 7 bases, V lost 7 bases, and 7 bases had no gene match. Germline V CDR1 and CDR2: MGHDK, SYGVNS. The CDR3 region is CASTRGSRNEQFF. The DNA for the CDR3 is TGTGCCAGCACCAGGGGGTCAAGGAATGAGCAGTTCTTC.

CDR3 sequence reads: CASSSTAIVGYEQYF. The CDR3 DNA reads as TGTGCCAGCAGCTCAACAGCTATAGTAGGCTACGAGCAGTACTTC. The chain is built from TRBV7-9 and TRBJ2-7; D is unclear. The ends were cut back, 4 bases at V and 3 bases at J, with 16 bases in the middle. Germline V CDR1 and CDR2: SEHNR, FQNEAQ (reference sequence). The CDR3 sequence is 15 residues long.

The chain links TRBV9 to TRBJ2-3; 10 bases match TRBD2. The CDR3 has 15 amino acids. Germline assignment: CDR1 SGDLS and CDR2 YYNGEE. The V segment lost 4 bases and the J segment 4 bases; nucleotides outside the gene matches: 6. This CDR3 reads CASSPGTSVADTQYF. In nucleotides, the CDR3 is TGTGCCAGCAGCCCCGGGACTAGCGTCGCAGATACGCAGTATTTT.